This TCR beta chain is from a study of T-cell memory formation after mild COVID-19. A word on this clonotype: What it binds is unknown.

TCRdb reprocessed the 5' RACE reads via MiXCR and lists one record per CDR3 protein. Found here are about 250,000 distinct CDR3 sequences, about 16% of them singletons; the top ten hold approximately 3.6%. Study-wide points: Confirmation was lacking for SARS-CoV-2 specificity of second-wave clones that peaked on day 37.

The sample consisted of PBMCs or a T cell subset sorted from them (not recorded which). This receptor was taken from a man aged 18 to 30 who had mild COVID-19 (a few samples of this study predate the infection). Cell type and time point are not known.

CDR3 in amino acids: CASSDTGGVREQYF. CDR3 nucleotide sequence: TGCGCCAGCAGCGATACAGGGGGGGTACGCGAGCAGTACTTC. V gene TRBV10-2 combines with J gene TRBJ2-7; D might be TRBD1 (8 bases). This CDR3 is 14 amino acids long. V was cut by 6 bases and J by 6 bases, with 18 bases left in between. Germline loops: CDR1 WSHSY, CDR2 SAAADI.